Each of the 23 T cell receptor beta chains below was sequenced from the same sample in a study of T cells in localized non-small cell lung cancer. Libraries were prepared by immunoSEQ multiplex PCR; TCRdb keeps only in-frame clonotypes and omits some of them. The sample comprises roughly 72,000 clones, over 75% of which are singletons, and 8.5% to 10% rests with the top ten. The source material was peripheral blood, sampled before any cancer treatment. Every receptor here comes from a female donor at least 60 years old with stage I lung adenocarcinoma.

This clone has only one observation. V is TRBV5-1 and J is TRBJ2-3, with D unresolved. CDR3 size: 11 residues. CDR1 and CDR2 from the germline V gene are SGHRS and YFSETQ. Trimming pared 2 bases from V and 5 bases from J, leaving 3 bases between. The CDR3 spells CASSFKDTQYF. CDR3 DNA sequence: TGCGCCAGCAGCTTTAAAGATACGCAGTATTTT.

This clone was counted once. V and J are TRBV18 and TRBJ1-1, with a weak D call TRBD1 (6 bases). Germline V CDR1 and CDR2: KGHSH, LQKENI. Trimming shortened V by 2 bases and J by 1 base, and 14 bases separated the two germline ends. This CDR3 has 16 amino acids. The CDR3 spells CASSPSNRDTNTEAFF. The DNA of the CDR3 is TGTGCCAGCTCACCAAGCAATCGGGACACGAACACTGAAGCTTTCTTT.

The chain uses TRBV5-4 and TRBJ2-1, with TRBD1 matching over 10 bases. V shed 4 bases and J 2 bases; nucleotides not matched to a gene: 3. CDR1 and CDR2 from the germline V gene are SGHNT and YYREEE (reference sequence). CDR3 length equals 15 residues. The CDR3 region is CASSMGQGTYNEQFF. CDR3 nucleotide sequence: TGTGCCAGCAGCATGGGACAGGGGACCTACAATGAGCAGTTCTTC.

This clone was observed once. The genes are TRBV7-3 and TRBJ2-3; D is possibly TRBD1 (6 bases). This CDR3 is built from 15 residues. Per germline, CDR1 SGHTA and CDR2 FQGTGA. V shed 2 bases and J shed 3 bases, with 12 bases lying between them. Here the CDR3 DNA reads TGTGCCAGCAGCTTAGAGGGGGTTCAGACAGATACGCAGTATTTT. This gives the protein CASSLEGVQTDTQYF.

This clone turned up a few times. The V and J genes are TRBV4-3 and TRBJ1-5, with D unclear. The germline V gene has CDR1 LGHNA and CDR2 YSLEER. The CDR3 is made up of 13 amino acids. V gave up 0 bases and J gave up 7 bases, with 7 bases separating them. CDR3 loop: CASSQDLSQPQHF. The CDR3 DNA reads TGCGCCAGCAGCCAAGATCTTAGCCAGCCCCAGCATTTT.

This clone has just one count. The rearrangement links TRBV5-5 to TRBJ2-7; 12 bases line up with TRBD2. V trimming: 3 bases; J trimming: 6 bases; junction bases outside the gene matches: 13. This CDR3 has 17 residues. Germline V gene lookup returns CDR1 SGHKS and CDR2 YYEKEE (reference sequence). The DNA for the CDR3 is TGTGCCAGCAGCTCGCTACCTTCCGGACTAGCGGGGACCGAGCAGTACTTC. Its translation is CASSSLPSGLAGTEQYF.

The genes are TRBV7-9 and TRBJ2-3, with 7 bases lining up with TRBD2. Germline-derived CDR1 and CDR2 are SEHNR and FQNEAQ (reference sequence). This CDR3 contains 14 residues. V was clipped by 2 bases and J by 1 base; unmatched bases: 0. CDR3 DNA sequence: TGTGCCAGCAGCTTAAGCGGGGGCACAGATACGCAGTATTTT. This translates into CASSLSGGTDTQYF. Variable domain in full (rest from reference TRBV7-9 and TRBJ2-3): DTGVSQNPRHKITKRGQNVTFRCDPISEHNRLYWYRQTLGQGPEFLTYFQNEAQLEKSRLLSDRFSAERPKGSFSTLEIQRTEQGDSAMYLCASSLSGGTDTQYFGPGTRLTVL.

In this sample, this clone turned up once. This chain connects TRBV19 to TRBJ1-1, with unresolved D. The CDR3 runs to 14 residues. Germline lookup yields CDR1 LNHDA and CDR2 SQIVND (reference sequence). The V and J ends lost 3 bases and 1 base respectively, with 9 bases between them. The CDR3 DNA reads as TGTGCCAGTAGTATTGGGCACAGGAACACTGAAGCTTTCTTT. Its protein product is CASSIGHRNTEAFF. The full variable domain, its missing parts supplied by reference TRBV19 and TRBJ1-1, is DGGITQSPKYLFRKEGQNVTLSCEQNLNHDAMYWYRQDPGQGLRLIYYSQIVNDFQKGDIAEGYSVSREKKESFPLTVTSAQKNPTAFYLCASSIGHRNTEAFFGQGTRLTVV.

This chain joins TRBV18 and TRBJ1-2; D gene uncertain. Deletions cut 3 bases from V and 8 bases from J, with 13 bases between. Germline values: CDR1 KGHSH, CDR2 LQKENI. This CDR3 is built from 13 residues. The CDR3 region has the DNA TGTGCCAGCTCACCCAGCGTGGGGAGCGGCTACACCTTC. It encodes CASSPSVGSGYTF. Looking up the rest from reference TRBV18 and TRBJ1-2 gives the full variable domain: NAGVMQNPRHLVRRRGQEARLRCSPMKGHSHVYWYRQLPEEGLKFMVYLQKENIIDESGMPKERFSAEFPKEGPSILRIQQVVRGDSAAYFCASSPSVGSGYTFGSGTRLTVV.

The V and J genes are TRBV7-6 and TRBJ1-1, with a tentative D call TRBD1 (5 bases). The germline V gene has CDR1 SGHVS and CDR2 FNYEAQ. There are 14 residues in the CDR3. The ends were cut back, 2 bases at V and 0 bases at J, with 7 bases in the middle. CDR3 sequence reads: CASSLRQMNTEAFF. CDR3 DNA: TGTGCCAGCAGCTTAAGACAGATGAACACTGAAGCTTTCTTT. Full variable domain (rest looked up from reference TRBV7-6 and TRBJ1-1): GAGVSQSPRYKVTKRGQDVALRCDPISGHVSLYWYRQALGQGPEFLTYFNYEAQQDKSGLPNDRFSAERPEGSISTLTIQRTEQRDSAMYRCASSLRQMNTEAFFGQGTRLTVV.

The chain carries TRBV5-4 and TRBJ1-4; 9 nucleotides agree with TRBD1. The V and J ends lost 4 bases and 7 bases, in that order; junction bases with no gene match: 11. This CDR3 has 16 residues. Germline values: CDR1 SGHNT, CDR2 YYREEE (reference sequence). The CDR3, as DNA: TGTGCCAGCAGCACCCAAATAGGGACAGGGTCTGAAAAACTGTTTTTT. This codes for CASSTQIGTGSEKLFF.

This chain links TRBV28 with TRBJ1-2; 8 bases are a match to TRBD1. This CDR3 region has 13 residues. Germline CDR1 is MDHEN and CDR2 is SYDVKM. V dropped 5 bases and J dropped 3; count of bases not matched to a gene: 2. The CDR3 bases are TGTGCCAGCAGTACAGGGGGGGACTATGGCTACACCTTC. Translation gives CASSTGGDYGYTF.

V and J are TRBV10-3 and TRBJ2-2; tentative D call: TRBD1 (5 bases). This CDR3 spans 15 amino acids. Germline loops: CDR1 ENHRY, CDR2 SYGVKD. V dropped 3 bases and J dropped 0 bases, with 8 bases sitting between them. CDR3 coding DNA: TGTGCCATCAGTGACGACAGAGCGAACACCGGGGAGCTGTTTTTT. Translated: CAISDDRANTGELFF.

The chain recombines TRBV10-2 with TRBJ1-1; tentatively, D is TRBD1 (6 bases). Germline V gives CDR1 WSHSY, CDR2 SAAADI. The CDR3 covers 13 residues. Trimming removed 6 bases from V and 6 bases from J, with 14 bases in between. CDR3 in DNA: TGCGCCAGCAGAGACAGGACCTTCGCTGAAGCTTTCTTT. Translating gives CASRDRTFAEAFF.

The V gene is TRBV19, the J gene TRBJ2-3; 12 positions match TRBD1. The CDR3 totals 17 residues. Trimming cost V 6 bases and J 1 base; bases outside gene matches: 8. The germline gives CDR1 LNHDA, CDR2 SQIVND (reference sequence). The CDR3 DNA follows: TGTGCCAGTAGACGAAGGGACAGGGGGCGTGGCACAGATACGCAGTATTTT. This sequence encodes CASRRRDRGRGTDTQYF. The full variable domain, in which reference TRBV19 and TRBJ2-3 provide the parts outside the CDR3, is DGGITQSPKYLFRKEGQNVTLSCEQNLNHDAMYWYRQDPGQGLRLIYYSQIVNDFQKGDIAEGYSVSREKKESFPLTVTSAQKNPTAFYLCASRRRDRGRGTDTQYFGPGTRLTVL.

This sequence joins TRBV19 and TRBJ1-1, with a tentative D call TRBD1 (6 bases). The V gene's germline CDR1 is LNHDA and CDR2 SQIVND (reference sequence). V was trimmed by 7 bases and J by 6 bases, leaving 18 bases between them. The CDR3 sequence is 14 residues long. The CDR3 coding sequence is TGTGCCAGTATCCCGGGGGGCAGGGTGTCTGAAGCTTTCTTT. It yields the protein CASIPGGRVSEAFF.

This clone occurred once. This chain uses TRBV4-3 with TRBJ1-4; D possibly corresponds to TRBD1 (6 bases). The CDR3 extends over 14 amino acids. CDR1 LGHNA and CDR2 YSLEER come from the germline V gene. Trimming pared 4 bases from V and 3 bases from J, leaving 9 bases between. The CDR3 sequence: CASSPEGANEKLFF. CDR3 in DNA: TGCGCCAGCAGCCCGGAGGGGGCTAATGAAAAACTGTTTTTT.

The chain combines TRBV27 with TRBJ2-3, with 8 bases identical to TRBD2. Germline loops: CDR1 MNHEY, CDR2 SMNVEV (reference sequence). The CDR3 extends over 17 amino acids. The J segment lost 0 bases and the V segment lost 3 bases, leaving 8 bases of the junction unmatched. Here the CDR3 reads CASSFQTSAISTDTQYF. In DNA, the CDR3 is TGTGCCAGCAGTTTCCAGACTAGCGCGATAAGCACAGATACGCAGTATTTT.

The chain combines TRBV5-1 with TRBJ2-3; D might be TRBD2 (6 bases). Germline CDR1 SGHRS, CDR2 YFSETQ. This CDR3 has 15 residues. Between the trimmed V and J ends, which lost 4 bases and 0 bases, there was a span of 12 bases. The CDR3 DNA reads TGCGCCAGCAGCGGGACTCCCTCTAGCACAGATACGCAGTATTTT. This gives the protein CASSGTPSSTDTQYF.

The chain uses TRBV6-5 and TRBJ1-2; D gene unclear. Germline V gives CDR1 MNHEY, CDR2 SVGAGI. Trimming cost V 7 bases and J 5 bases, with 17 bases left between them. This CDR3 comprises 14 residues. The CDR3 sequence is CASISAEAGYGYTF. CDR3 coding DNA: TGTGCCAGCATCTCCGCCGAGGCTGGGTATGGCTACACCTTC.

This sequence joins TRBV13 and TRBJ1-2; 7 nucleotides agree with TRBD1. Germline V lookup: CDR1 PRHDT, CDR2 FYEKMQ (reference sequence). This CDR3 region has 14 residues. The V gene end was trimmed by 4 bases and the J gene end by 4 bases; junction bases not matched to a gene: 6. CDR3 in amino acids: CASSSRDRLYGYTF. CDR3 in DNA: TGTGCCAGCAGCTCCCGGGACAGACTCTATGGCTACACCTTC.

J is TRBJ1-5 and V is TRBV10-3, with D perhaps TRBD1 (5 bases). This CDR3 has 15 amino acids. Germline values: CDR1 ENHRY, CDR2 SYGVKD. Trimming shortened V by 6 bases and J by 0 bases, and 12 bases separated the two germline ends. The CDR3 nucleotides are TGTGCCATCAGATCCGGGACTACTAGCAATCAGCCCCAGCATTTT. Translation: CAIRSGTTSNQPQHF.

The chain's CDR3 is CASSLGSARGQFF. CDR3 bases: TGTGCCAGCAGTCTCGGGAGCGCACGGGGGCAGTTCTTC. The chain links TRBV28 to TRBJ2-1, with TRBD2 as a possible D gene (6 bases). Looked up from germline, CDR1 is MDHEN and CDR2 is SYDVKM. Trimming removed 5 bases at V and 12 bases at J, with 17 bases between. The CDR3 loop spans 13 amino acids.